This T cell receptor (beta chain) was found in a study of T cell clones after liver transplantation. Study at large: TCRbeta sequencing after a pre-transplant mixed lymphocyte reaction identified graft-donor-reactive clones, later tracked in post-transplant blood. Three of eight recipients were HCV-positive; others had non-autoimmune, non-viral indications. Patients counted as tolerant after at least one year off all immunosuppression, enzymes not exceeding twice normal.

TCRdb's table, derived via immunoSEQ multiplex PCR, lists solely in-frame clones and lacks some. In the table there are about 80,000 clones, nearly 85% of which are singletons. The table lists this clone with a count of one. The CDR3 contains 14 residues. Per the germline V gene, CDR1 is MNHEY and CDR2 is SVGAGI. Trimming took off 5 bases at V and 3 bases at J, with 13 bases between the two ends. The sample consisted of CD4+ T cells from blood, taken 46 months after liver transplant. The clonotype was recovered from a human patient who received a liver transplant. The T cells may come from the graft donor. The chain has TRBV6-5 and TRBJ1-1; D is possibly TRBD1 (6 bases). The CDR3 sequence: CASSAIGGDTEAFF. The CDR3 DNA is TGTGCCAGCAGTGCCATAGGGGGAGACACTGAAGCTTTCTTT.